The text below deals with one TCR beta chain. The protocol was immunoSEQ multiplex PCR, while the TCRdb copy is restricted to in-frame clones and leaves out a portion. The data show 200,000 to 300,000 clones, 70% to 90% seen once. These data originate in a study of blood T cell repertoires in COVID-19. This sequence originates from a woman in her 50s with acute or convalescent COVID-19. The sample taken for sequencing was peripheral blood.

The CDR3 is CASRRTGDYGYTF. In DNA form, the CDR3 reads TGTGCCAGCAGAAGAACAGGGGACTATGGCTACACCTTC. The V and J genes are TRBV27 and TRBJ1-2; TRBD1 aligns across 7 bases. Germline V gene data show CDR1 as MNHEY and CDR2 as SMNVEV (reference sequence). Trimming at V came to 6 bases and at J to 3 bases, leaving 4 bases not matched to a gene. The CDR3 spans 13 residues.